Below, one T cell receptor beta chain is given with its context. Its matching antigen is unknown. Peripheral blood from each donor was collected in a volume of about 9.9 milliliters. Extractions gave at least 5.5 micrograms of total RNA per sample. This entry comes from a study of blood T cells in healthy people across ages. Primers used in a second PCR of roughly 6 to 11 cycles were a sample-barcoded 5' primer and a J-beta primer mix. TCRdb re-analysed the 5' RACE reads in MiXCR, keeping a single row per CDR3 protein. This sample has about 1,500,000 distinct CDR3 sequences, with 40% to 50% found just once. Germline-derived CDR1 and CDR2 are SGHVS and FQNEAQ. The CDR3 is made up of 16 amino acids. The J segment lost 1 base and the V segment lost 5 bases, leaving 8 bases of the junction unmatched. Whole-study findings and limits: Unsorted PBMC material precluded a definitive naive versus antigen-experienced comparison. Roughly linear age-related decline in beta diversity appeared, significant by age approximately 40.

Sequences were obtained from blood. The source is a woman aged 18-30 years in good health. V usage is TRBV7-8 and J usage is TRBJ2-7, with 10 nucleotides matching TRBD2. The CDR3 DNA follows: TGTGCCAGCAGCGAACCCCTAGCGGGGGCATCCTACGAGCAGTACTTC. Protein: CASSEPLAGASYEQYF.